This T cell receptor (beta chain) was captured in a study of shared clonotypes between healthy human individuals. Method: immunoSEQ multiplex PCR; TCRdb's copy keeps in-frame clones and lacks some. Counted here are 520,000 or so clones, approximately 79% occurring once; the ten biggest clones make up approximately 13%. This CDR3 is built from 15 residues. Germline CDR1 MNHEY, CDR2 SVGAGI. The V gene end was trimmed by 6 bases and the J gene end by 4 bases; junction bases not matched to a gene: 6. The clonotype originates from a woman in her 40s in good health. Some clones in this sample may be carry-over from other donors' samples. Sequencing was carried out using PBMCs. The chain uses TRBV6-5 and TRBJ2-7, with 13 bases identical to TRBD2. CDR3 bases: TGTGCCAGCAGACAACTAGCGGGAGGGACATACGAGCAGTACTTC. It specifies CASRQLAGGTYEQYF.